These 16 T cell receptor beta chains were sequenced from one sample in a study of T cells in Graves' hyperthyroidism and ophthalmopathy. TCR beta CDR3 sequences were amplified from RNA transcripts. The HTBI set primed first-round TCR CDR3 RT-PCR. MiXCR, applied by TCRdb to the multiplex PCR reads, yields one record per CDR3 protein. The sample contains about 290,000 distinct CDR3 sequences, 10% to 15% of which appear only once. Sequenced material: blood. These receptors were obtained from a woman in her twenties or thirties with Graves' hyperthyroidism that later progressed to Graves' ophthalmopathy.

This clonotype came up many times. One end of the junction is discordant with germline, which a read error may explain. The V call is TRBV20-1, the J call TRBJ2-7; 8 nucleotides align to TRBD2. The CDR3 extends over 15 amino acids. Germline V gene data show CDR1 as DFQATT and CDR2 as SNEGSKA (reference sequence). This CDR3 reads CSARVSASGSYEQYF. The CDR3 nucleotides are TGCAGTGCCAGAGTCTCCGCGAGCGGGAGCTACGAGCAGTACTTC.

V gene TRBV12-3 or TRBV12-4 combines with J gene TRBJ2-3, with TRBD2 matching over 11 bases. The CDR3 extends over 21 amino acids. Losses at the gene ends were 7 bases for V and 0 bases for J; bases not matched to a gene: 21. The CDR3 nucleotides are TGTGCCAGCACGCCCCGGGACAGGACCGGGACTAGCGGACCTAGCACAGATACGCAGTATTTT. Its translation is CASTPRDRTGTSGPSTDTQYF.

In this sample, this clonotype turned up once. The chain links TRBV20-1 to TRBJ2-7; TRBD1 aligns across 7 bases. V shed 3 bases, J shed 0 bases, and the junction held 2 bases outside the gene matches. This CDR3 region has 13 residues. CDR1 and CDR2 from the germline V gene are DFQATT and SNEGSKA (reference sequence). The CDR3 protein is CSASWDSSYEQYF. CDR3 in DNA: TGCAGTGCTAGTTGGGACAGCTCCTACGAGCAGTACTTC.

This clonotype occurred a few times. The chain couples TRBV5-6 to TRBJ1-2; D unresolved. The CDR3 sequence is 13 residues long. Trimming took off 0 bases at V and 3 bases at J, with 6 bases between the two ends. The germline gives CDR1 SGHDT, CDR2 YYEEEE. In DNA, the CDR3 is TGTGCCAGCAGCTTGGAACCGTACTATGGCTACACCTTC. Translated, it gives CASSLEPYYGYTF.

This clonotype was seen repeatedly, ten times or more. CDR3 sequence (DNA): TGTGCCAGCAATCCCGGGACAAGCAATCAGCCCCAGCATTTT. Translating it yields CASNPGTSNQPQHF. The gene calls are TRBV2 and TRBJ1-5; possibly TRBD1 for D (6 bases). Germline V lookup: CDR1 SNHLY, CDR2 FYNNEI. The CDR3 has 14 residues. The V and J ends lost 7 bases and 1 base respectively, with 11 bases between them.

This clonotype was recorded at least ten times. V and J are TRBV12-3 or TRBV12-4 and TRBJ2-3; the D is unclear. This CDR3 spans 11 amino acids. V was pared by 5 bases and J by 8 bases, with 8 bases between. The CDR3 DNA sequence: TGTGCCAGCAGTCCTTCCGGTACGCAGTATTTT. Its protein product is CASSPSGTQYF.

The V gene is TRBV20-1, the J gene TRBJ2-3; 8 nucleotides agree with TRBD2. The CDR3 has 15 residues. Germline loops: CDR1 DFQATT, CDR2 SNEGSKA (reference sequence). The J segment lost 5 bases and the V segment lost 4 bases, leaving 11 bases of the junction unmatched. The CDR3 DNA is TGCAGTGCTAACCAACTGCGGGGGGCGGGAGATACGCAGTATTTT. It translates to CSANQLRGAGDTQYF.

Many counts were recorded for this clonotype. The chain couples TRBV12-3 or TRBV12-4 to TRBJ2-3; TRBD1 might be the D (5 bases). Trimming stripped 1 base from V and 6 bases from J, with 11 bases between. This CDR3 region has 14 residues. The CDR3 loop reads CASSLEGSKDTQYF. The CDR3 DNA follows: TGTGCCAGCAGTTTAGAGGGGTCCAAGGATACGCAGTATTTT.

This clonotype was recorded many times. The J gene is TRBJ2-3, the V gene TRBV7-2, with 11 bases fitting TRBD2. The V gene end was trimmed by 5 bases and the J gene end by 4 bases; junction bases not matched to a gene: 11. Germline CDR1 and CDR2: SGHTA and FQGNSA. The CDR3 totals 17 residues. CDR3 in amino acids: CASSPRPLAGVADTQYF. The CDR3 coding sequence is TGTGCCAGCAGCCCACGACCACTAGCGGGAGTGGCAGATACGCAGTATTTT.

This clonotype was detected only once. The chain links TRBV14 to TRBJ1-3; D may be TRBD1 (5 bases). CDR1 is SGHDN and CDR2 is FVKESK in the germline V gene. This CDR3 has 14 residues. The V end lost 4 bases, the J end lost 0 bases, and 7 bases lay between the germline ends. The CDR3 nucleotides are TGTGCCAGCAGCCGTGGGGGCTCTGGAAACACCATATATTTT. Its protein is CASSRGGSGNTIYF. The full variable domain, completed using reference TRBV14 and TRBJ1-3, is EAGVTQFPSHSVIEKGQTVTLRCDPISGHDNLYWYRRVMGKEIKFLLHFVKESKQDESGMPNNRFLAERTGGTYSTLKVQPAELEDSGVYFCASSRGGSGNTIYFGEGSWLTVV.

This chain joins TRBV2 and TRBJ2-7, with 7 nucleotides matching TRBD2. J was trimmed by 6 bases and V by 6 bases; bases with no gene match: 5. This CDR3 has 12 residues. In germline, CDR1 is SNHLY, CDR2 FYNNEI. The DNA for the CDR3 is TGTGCCAGCAGCGGGGGGTCGGGCGAGCAGTACTTC. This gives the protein CASSGGSGEQYF.

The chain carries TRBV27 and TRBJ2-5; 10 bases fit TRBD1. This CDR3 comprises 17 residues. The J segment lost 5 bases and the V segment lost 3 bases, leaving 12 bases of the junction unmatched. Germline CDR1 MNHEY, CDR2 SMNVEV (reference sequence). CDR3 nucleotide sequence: TGTGCCAGCAGTTTGTCTCCGGGACAGGGGTTGGTGGAGACCCAGTACTTC. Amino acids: CASSLSPGQGLVETQYF.

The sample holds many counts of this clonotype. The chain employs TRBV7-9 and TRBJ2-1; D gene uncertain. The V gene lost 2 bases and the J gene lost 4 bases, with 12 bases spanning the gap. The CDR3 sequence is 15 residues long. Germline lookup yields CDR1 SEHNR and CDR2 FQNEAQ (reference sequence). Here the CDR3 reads CASSLHLDLYNEQFF. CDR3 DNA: TGTGCCAGCAGCTTACATTTGGACCTATACAATGAGCAGTTCTTC.

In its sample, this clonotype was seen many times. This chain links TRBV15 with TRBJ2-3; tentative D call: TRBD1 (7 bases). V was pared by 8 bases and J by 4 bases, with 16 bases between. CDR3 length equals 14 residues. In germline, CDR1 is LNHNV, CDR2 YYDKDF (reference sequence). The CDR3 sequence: CATQDREEADTQYF. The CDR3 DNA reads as TGTGCCACCCAAGACAGGGAGGAGGCAGATACGCAGTATTTT.

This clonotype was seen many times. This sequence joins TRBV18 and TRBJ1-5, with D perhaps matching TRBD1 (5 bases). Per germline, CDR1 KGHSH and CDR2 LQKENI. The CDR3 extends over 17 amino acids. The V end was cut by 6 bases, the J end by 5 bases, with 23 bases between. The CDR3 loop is CASSPTGRGMGDQPQHF. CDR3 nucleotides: TGTGCCAGCTCCCCTACGGGACGTGGAATGGGAGATCAGCCCCAGCATTTT.

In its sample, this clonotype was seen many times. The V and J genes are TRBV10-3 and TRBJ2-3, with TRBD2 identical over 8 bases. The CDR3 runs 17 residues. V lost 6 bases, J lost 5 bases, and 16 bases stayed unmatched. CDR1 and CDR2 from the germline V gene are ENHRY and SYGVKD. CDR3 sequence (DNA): TGTGCCATCAGCGGGTCGGGCAGCGGGAGAGGAGTAGATACGCAGTATTTT. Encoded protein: CAISGSGSGRGVDTQYF.